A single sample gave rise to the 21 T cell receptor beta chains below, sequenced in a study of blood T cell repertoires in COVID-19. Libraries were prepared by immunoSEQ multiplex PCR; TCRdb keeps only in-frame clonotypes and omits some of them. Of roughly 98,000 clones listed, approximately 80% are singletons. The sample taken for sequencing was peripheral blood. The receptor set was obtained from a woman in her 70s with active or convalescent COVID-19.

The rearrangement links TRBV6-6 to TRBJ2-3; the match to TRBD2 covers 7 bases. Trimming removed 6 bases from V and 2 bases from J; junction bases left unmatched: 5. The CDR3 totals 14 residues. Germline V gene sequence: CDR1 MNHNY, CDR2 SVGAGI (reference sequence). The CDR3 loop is CASRPSGATDTQYF. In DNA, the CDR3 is TGTGCCAGCAGGCCCAGCGGGGCCACAGATACGCAGTATTTT.

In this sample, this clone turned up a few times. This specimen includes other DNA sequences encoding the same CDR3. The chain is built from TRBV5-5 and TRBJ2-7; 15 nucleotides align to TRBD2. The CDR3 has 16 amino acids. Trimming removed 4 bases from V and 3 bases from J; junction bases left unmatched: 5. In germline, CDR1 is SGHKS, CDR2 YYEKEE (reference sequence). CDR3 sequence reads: CASSPGTSGGFYEQYF. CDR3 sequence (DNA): TGTGCCAGCAGCCCAGGGACTAGCGGGGGGTTCTACGAGCAGTACTTC. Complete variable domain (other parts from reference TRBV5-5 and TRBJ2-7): DAGVTQSPTHLIKTRGQQVTLRCSPISGHKSVSWYQQVLGQGPQFIFQYYEKEERGRGNFPDRFSARQFPNYSSELNVNALLLGDSALYLCASSPGTSGGFYEQYFGPGTRLTVT.

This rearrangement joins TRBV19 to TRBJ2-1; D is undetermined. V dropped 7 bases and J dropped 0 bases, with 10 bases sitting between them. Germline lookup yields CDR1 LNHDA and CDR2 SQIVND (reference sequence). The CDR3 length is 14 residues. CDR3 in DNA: TGTGCCAGTATGCTGGGCAGCTCCTACAATGAGCAGTTCTTC. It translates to CASMLGSSYNEQFF.

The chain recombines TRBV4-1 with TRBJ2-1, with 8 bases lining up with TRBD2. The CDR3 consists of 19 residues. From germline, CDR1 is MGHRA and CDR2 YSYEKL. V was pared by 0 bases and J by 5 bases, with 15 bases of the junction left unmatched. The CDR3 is CASSQDLGWAGGRNNEQFF. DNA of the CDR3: TGCGCCAGCAGCCAAGATCTTGGGTGGGCGGGGGGTCGCAACAATGAGCAGTTCTTC.

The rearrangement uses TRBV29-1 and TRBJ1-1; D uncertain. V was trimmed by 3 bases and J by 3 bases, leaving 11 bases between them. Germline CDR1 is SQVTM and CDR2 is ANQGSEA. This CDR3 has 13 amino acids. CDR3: CSVDGPRDTEAFF. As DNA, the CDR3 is TGCAGCGTTGATGGTCCCCGGGACACTGAAGCTTTCTTT.

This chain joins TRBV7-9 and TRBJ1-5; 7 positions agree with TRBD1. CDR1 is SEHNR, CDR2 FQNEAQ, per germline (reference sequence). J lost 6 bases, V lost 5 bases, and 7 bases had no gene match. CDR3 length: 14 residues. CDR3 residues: CASSPGTEGQPQHF. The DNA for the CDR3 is TGTGCCAGCAGCCCTGGGACAGAAGGTCAGCCCCAGCATTTT.

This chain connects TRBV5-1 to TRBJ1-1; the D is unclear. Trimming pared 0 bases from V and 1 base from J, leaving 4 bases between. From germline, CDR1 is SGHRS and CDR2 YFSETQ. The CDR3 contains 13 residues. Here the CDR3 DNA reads TGCGCCAGCAGCTTGGCCAAGAACACTGAAGCTTTCTTT. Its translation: CASSLAKNTEAFF.

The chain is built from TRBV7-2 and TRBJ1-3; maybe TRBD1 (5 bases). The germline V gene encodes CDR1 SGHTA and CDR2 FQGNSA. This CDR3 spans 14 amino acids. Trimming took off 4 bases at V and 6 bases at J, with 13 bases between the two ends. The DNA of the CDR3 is TGTGCCAGCAGCTCGCAGGGCGGGGAAAACACCATATATTTT. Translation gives CASSSQGGENTIYF.

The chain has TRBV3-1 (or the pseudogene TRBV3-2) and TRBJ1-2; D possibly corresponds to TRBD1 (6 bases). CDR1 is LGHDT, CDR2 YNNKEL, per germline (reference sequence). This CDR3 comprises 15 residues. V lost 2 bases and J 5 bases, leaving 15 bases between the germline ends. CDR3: CASSQLLTGRYGYTF. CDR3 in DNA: TGTGCCAGCAGCCAACTCCTAACAGGGAGATATGGCTACACCTTC.

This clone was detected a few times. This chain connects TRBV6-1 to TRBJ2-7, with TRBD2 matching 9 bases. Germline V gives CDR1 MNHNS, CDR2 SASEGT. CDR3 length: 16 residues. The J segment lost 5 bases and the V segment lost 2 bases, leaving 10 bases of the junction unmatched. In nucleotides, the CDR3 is TGTGCCAGCAGTGAATCCGGCGGGGGGGCACGGAACGAGCAGTACTTC. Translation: CASSESGGGARNEQYF.

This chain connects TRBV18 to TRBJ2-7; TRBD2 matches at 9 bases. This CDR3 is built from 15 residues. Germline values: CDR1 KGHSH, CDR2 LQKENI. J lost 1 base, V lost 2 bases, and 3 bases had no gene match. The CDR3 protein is CASSPAGLASYEQYF. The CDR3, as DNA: TGTGCCAGCTCACCAGCGGGACTAGCTTCCTACGAGCAGTACTTC. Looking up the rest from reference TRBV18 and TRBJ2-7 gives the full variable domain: NAGVMQNPRHLVRRRGQEARLRCSPMKGHSHVYWYRQLPEEGLKFMVYLQKENIIDESGMPKERFSAEFPKEGPSILRIQQVVRGDSAAYFCASSPAGLASYEQYFGPGTRLTVT.

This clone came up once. The CDR3 is CASSFRVGMDYTF. The CDR3 coding sequence is TGTGCCAGCAGCTTCCGGGTCGGTATGGACTACACCTTC. This rearrangement joins TRBV7-2 to TRBJ1-2; D unresolved. Trimming removed 3 bases from V and 10 bases from J, with 15 bases in between. The CDR3 consists of 13 residues. Germline loops: CDR1 SGHTA, CDR2 FQGNSA.

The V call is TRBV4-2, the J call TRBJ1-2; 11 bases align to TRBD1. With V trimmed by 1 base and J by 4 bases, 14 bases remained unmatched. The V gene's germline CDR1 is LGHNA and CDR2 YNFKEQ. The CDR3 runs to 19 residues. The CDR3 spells CASSQVTRTGGARVYGYTF. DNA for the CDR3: TGTGCCAGCAGCCAAGTAACGAGGACAGGGGGCGCCCGGGTCTATGGCTACACCTTC.

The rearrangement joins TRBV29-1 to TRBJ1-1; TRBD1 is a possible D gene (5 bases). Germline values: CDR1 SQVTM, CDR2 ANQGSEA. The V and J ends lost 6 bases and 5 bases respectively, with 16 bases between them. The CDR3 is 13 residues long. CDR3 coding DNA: TGCAGCGTCGCGTGGGGGGAGGGAACTGAAGCTTTCTTT. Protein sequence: CSVAWGEGTEAFF.

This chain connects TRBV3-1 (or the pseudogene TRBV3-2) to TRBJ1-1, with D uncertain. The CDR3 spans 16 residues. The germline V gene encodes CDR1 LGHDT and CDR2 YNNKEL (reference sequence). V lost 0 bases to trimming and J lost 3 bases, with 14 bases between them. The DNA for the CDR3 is TGTGCCAGCAGCCAAGATCTCCGCACGGGATACACTGAAGCTTTCTTT. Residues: CASSQDLRTGYTEAFF.

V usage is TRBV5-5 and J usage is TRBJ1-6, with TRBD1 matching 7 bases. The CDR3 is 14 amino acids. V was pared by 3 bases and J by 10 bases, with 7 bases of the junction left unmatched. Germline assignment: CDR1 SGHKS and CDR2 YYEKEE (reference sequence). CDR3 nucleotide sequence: TGTGCCAGCAGCTCCGGACAGGTCAGCTCACCCCTCCACTTT. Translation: CASSSGQVSSPLHF.

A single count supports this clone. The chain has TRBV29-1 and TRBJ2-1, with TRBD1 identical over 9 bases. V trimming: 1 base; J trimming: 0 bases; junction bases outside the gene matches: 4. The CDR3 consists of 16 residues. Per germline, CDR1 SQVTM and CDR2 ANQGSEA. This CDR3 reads CSVEVMGQGSYNEQFF. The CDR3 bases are TGCAGCGTTGAAGTCATGGGACAGGGCTCCTACAATGAGCAGTTCTTC.

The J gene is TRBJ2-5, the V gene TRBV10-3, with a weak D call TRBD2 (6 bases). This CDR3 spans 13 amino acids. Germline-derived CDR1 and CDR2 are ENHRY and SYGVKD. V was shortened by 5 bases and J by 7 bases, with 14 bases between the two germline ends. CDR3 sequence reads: CAISPGLRGTQYF. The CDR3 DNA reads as TGTGCCATCAGTCCAGGACTGCGGGGGACCCAGTACTTC.

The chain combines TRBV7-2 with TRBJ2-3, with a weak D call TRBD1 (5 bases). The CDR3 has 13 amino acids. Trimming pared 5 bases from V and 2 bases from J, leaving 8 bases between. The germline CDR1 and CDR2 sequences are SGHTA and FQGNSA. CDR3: CASSAGFTDTQYF. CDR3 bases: TGTGCCAGCAGCGCAGGGTTCACAGATACGCAGTATTTT.

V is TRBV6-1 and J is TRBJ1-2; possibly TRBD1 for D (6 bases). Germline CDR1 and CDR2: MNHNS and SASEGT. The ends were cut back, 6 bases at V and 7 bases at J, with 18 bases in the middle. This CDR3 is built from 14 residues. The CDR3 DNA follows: TGTGCCAGCAGCACAGAGGGGGGGAAGGTTGGCTACACCTTC. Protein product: CASSTEGGKVGYTF.

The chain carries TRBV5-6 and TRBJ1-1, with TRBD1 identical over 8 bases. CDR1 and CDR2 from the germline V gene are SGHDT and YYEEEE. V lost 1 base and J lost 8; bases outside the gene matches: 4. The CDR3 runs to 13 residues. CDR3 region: CASSLPTGGEAFF. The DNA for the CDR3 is TGTGCCAGCAGCTTGCCAACAGGGGGGGAAGCTTTCTTT.